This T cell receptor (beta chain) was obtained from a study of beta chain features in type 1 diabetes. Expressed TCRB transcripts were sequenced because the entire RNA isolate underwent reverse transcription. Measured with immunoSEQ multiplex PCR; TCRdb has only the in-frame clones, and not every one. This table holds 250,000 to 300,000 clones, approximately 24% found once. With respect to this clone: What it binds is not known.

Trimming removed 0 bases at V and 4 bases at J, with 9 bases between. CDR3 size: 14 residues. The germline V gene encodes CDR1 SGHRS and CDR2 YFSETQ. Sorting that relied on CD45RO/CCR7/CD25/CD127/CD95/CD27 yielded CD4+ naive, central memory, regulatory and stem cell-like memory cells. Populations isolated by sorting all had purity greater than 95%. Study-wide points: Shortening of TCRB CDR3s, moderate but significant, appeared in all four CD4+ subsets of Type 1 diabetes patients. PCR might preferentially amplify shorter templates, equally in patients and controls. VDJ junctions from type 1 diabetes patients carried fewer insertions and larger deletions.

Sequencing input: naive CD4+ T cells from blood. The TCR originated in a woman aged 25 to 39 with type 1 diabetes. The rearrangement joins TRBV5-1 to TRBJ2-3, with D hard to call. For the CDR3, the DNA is TGCGCCAGCAGCTTGGCCAGCGACCCAGATACGCAGTATTTT. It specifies CASSLASDPDTQYF.